A single T cell receptor (beta chain) is shown here with its context. This sample is part of a study of blood T cell repertoires in COVID-19. Study at large: Sites across the United States, Italy and Spain contributed samples from acute and convalescent COVID-19. T cells, B-cell-depleted T cells, or PBMCs supplied cDNA or gDNA.

Germline V gives CDR1 SEHNR, CDR2 FQNEAQ (reference sequence). V was cut by 5 bases and J by 5 bases, with 24 bases left in between. This CDR3 spans 17 amino acids. Some clones are missing from TCRdb's copy, which holds only in-frame ones; the method was immunoSEQ multiplex PCR. The table has about 150,000 clones, approximately 90% seen once. This rearrangement joins TRBV7-9 to TRBJ1-2; D is possibly TRBD1 (6 bases). The sequencing sample was made of peripheral blood. This TCR was sampled from a man aged 45-65 years with acute or convalescent COVID-19. CDR3 coding DNA: TGTGCCAGCAGCCAGCAAAAAGGACAGCGGAATCTATATGGCTACACCTTC. Its protein product is CASSQQKGQRNLYGYTF.